This record covers a single T cell receptor (beta chain). The sample is drawn from a study of blood T cell repertoires in COVID-19. Germline CDR1 reads SGHTS; CDR2 reads YDEGEE. Trimming took 4 bases from V and 2 from J, leaving 17 bases between them. The CDR3 runs 16 residues. Original processing notes: Counts of nucleated cells, estimated from reference gene primer amplification, were obtained. Sequencing used immunoSEQ multiplex PCR; TCRdb keeps in-frame clones, though not all of them. That table is the source of V, J and clone size, and D and trimming were worked out from the DNA. Of around 260,000 clones in the sample, approximately 91% were seen once.

What was sequenced was peripheral blood. The TCR sequence derives from a middle-aged woman who had recovered from COVID-19. The rearrangement links TRBV5-8 to TRBJ2-3, with TRBD2 as a possible D gene (6 bases). CDR3 coding DNA: TGTGCCAGCAGCCCCCAGGCGGCGGGATTCACAGATACGCAGTATTTT. Its protein product is CASSPQAAGFTDTQYF.